Following are 4 T cell receptor beta chains from one sample sequenced in a study of kidney transplant recipient with SARS-CoV-2 infection. MiXCR, applied by TCRdb to the reads, yields one record per CDR3 protein. The sample yields 200,000 to 300,000 distinct CDR3 sequences, under 30% seen once. The starting material was a blood sample, obtained at baseline and on day 111 from a kidney transplant recipient. The receptors here all came from a male patient aged 25 to 39 who had COVID-19 and was a kidney transplant recipient. Some T cells here may be from the graft donor.

This rearrangement joins TRBV5-1 to TRBJ2-1; the D call may be TRBD1 or TRBD2 (6 bases each). Trimming removed 0 bases at V and 2 bases at J, with 9 bases between. The CDR3 is 15 residues long. Looked up from germline, CDR1 is SGHRS and CDR2 is YFSETQ. The CDR3 nucleotides read TGCGCCAGCAGCTTGGAGGGGGGTGCCTACAATGAGCAGTTCTTC. This codes for CASSLEGGAYNEQFF.

This clonotype was found many times. This chain joins TRBV20-1 and TRBJ2-3, with D perhaps TRBD2 (6 bases). Germline assignment: CDR1 DFQATT and CDR2 SNEGSKA (reference sequence). V shed 5 bases and J shed 5 bases, with 14 bases lying between them. This CDR3 spans 13 amino acids. CDR3 DNA sequence: TGCAGTGCTTGCCTAGCGTCGGGAGATACGCAGTATTTT. This codes for CSACLASGDTQYF.

This clonotype was picked up many times. The rearrangement joins TRBV7-1 to TRBJ1-2; no definite D call. TRBV7-1 is classed as an ORF, of uncertain function. The V and J ends lost 5 bases and 4 bases respectively, with 23 bases between them. The CDR3 contains 17 residues. CDR3 in amino acids: CASSEFIHEGKTYGYTF. The CDR3 coding sequence is TGTGCCAGCAGCGAATTCATTCACGAGGGAAAGACCTATGGCTACACCTTC.

In the case of this clonotype: A single base separates this from a much larger clone, so it may be a read error. This chain joins TRBV6-5 and TRBJ2-2; D perhaps matches TRBD2 (7 bases). Germline lookup yields CDR1 MNHEY and CDR2 SVGAGI. The CDR3 spans 16 residues. V was shortened by 8 bases and J by 1 base, with 17 bases between the two germline ends. The CDR3 nucleotides are TGTGCCAGCGGACCGGGGGGCGCATGGAACACCGGGGAGCTGTTTTTT. Amino acids: CASGPGGAWNTGELFF.